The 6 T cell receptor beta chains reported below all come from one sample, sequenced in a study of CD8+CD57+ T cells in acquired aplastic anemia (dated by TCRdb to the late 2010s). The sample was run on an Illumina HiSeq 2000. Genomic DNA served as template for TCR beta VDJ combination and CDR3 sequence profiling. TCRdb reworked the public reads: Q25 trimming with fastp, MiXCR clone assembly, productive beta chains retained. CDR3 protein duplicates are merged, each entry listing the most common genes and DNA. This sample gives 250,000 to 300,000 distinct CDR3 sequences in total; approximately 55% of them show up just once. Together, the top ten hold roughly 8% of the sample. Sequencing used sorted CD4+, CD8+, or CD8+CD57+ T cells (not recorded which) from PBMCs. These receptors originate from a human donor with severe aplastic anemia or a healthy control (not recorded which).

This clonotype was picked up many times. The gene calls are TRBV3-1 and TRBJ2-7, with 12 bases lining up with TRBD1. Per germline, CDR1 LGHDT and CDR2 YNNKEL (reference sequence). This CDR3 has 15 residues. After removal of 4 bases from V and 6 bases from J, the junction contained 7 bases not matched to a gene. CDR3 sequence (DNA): TGTGCCAGCAGCCTAAGGGACAGGGGGCTATTCGAGCAGTACTTC. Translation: CASSLRDRGLFEQYF.

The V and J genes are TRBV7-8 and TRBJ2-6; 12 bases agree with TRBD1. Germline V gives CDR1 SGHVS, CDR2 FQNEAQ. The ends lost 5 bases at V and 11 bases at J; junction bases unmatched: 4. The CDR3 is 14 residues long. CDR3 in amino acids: CASSLGQGAYVLTF. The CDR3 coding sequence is TGTGCCAGCAGCCTGGGACAGGGGGCTTACGTCCTGACTTTC.

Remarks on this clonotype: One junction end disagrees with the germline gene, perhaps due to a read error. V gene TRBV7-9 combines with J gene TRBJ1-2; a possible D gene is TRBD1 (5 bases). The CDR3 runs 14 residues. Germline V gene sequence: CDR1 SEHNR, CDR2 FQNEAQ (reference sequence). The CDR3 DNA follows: TGCGCCAGCAGCCAAGATCCCGGGACCTATGGCTACACCTTC. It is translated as CASSQDPGTYGYTF.

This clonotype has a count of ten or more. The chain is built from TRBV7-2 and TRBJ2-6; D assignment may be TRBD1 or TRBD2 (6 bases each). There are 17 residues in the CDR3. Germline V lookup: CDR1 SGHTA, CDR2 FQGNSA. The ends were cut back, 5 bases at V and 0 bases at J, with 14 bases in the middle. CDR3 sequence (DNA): TGTGCCAGCAGCCTGGGGGGCCCAGCCTCTGGGGCCAACGTCCTGACTTTC. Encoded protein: CASSLGGPASGANVLTF.

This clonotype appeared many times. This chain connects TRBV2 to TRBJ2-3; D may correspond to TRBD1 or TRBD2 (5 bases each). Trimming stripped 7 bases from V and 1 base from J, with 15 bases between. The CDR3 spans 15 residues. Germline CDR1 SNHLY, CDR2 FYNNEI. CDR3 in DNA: TGTGCCAGCACCTATTTGGGGGTTGGCACAGATACGCAGTATTTT. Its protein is CASTYLGVGTDTQYF.

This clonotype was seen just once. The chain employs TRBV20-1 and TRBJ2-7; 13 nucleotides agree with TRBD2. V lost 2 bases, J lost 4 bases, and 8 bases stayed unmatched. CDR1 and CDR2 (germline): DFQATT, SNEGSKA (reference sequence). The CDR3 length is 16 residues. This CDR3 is CSARHRGTSGVYEQYF. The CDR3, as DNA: TGCAGTGCTAGACATCGGGGGACTAGCGGGGTTTACGAGCAGTACTTC.